This is a list of T cell receptor beta chains from one sample in a study of blood T cell repertoires in COVID-19. Some clones are missing from TCRdb's copy, which holds only in-frame ones; the method was immunoSEQ multiplex PCR. The sample has around 330,000 clones, 70% to 90% seen once. Sequenced material: PBMCs or T cells enriched from blood (not recorded which). Receptors were obtained from a woman between 40 and 55 years old who had recovered from COVID-19. Each CDR3 is given with its conserved first and last residue. D genes are given only for firm matches. Rows give clone size only sometimes, using once, few, many, or a class for an expanded clone.

D: NA; J: TRBJ2-7; V: TRBV7-2; size: NA; CDR3: CASSLAGFEQYF; DNA: TGTGCCAGCAGCTTAGCCGGGTTCGAGCAGTACTTC
D: NA; J: TRBJ2-3; V: TRBV19; size: NA; CDR3: CASSIDSYTDTQYF; DNA: TGTGCCAGTAGTATAGACAGTTACACAGATACGCAGTATTTT
D: TRBD1; J: TRBJ1-1; V: TRBV13; size: NA; CDR3: CASSSISGTGGNTEAFF; DNA: TGTGCCAGCAGCTCAATTTCGGGGACAGGGGGGAACACTGAAGCTTTCTTT
D: TRBD2; J: TRBJ2-3; V: TRBV7-9; size: NA; CDR3: CASSLVRAGGHADTQYF; DNA: TGTGCCAGCAGCTTAGTACGAGCGGGGGGGCACGCAGATACGCAGTATTTT
D: NA; J: TRBJ2-5; V: TRBV6-5; size: NA; CDR3: CASTREGRETQYF; DNA: TGTGCCAGCACCCGGGAAGGCCGAGAGACCCAGTACTTC
D: TRBD2; J: TRBJ2-1; V: TRBV24-1; size: NA; CDR3: CATSGMSGRAYNEQFF; DNA: TGTGCCACCAGTGGCATGAGCGGGAGGGCCTACAATGAGCAGTTCTTC
D: TRBD1; J: TRBJ1-4; V: TRBV30; size: NA; CDR3: CAWIDRGQDEKLFF; DNA: TGTGCCTGGATCGACAGGGGGCAGGATGAAAAACTGTTTTTT
D: TRBD1; J: TRBJ2-1; V: TRBV4-1; size: NA; CDR3: CASSRRQGAVYNEQFF; DNA: TGCGCCAGCAGCAGACGACAGGGGGCGGTATACAATGAGCAGTTCTTC
D: TRBD2; J: TRBJ2-7; V: TRBV27; size: NA; CDR3: CASSLTGTSGAYEQYF; DNA: TGTGCCAGCAGTCTAACCGGGACTAGCGGAGCCTACGAGCAGTACTTC
D: NA; J: TRBJ1-3; V: TRBV30; size: NA; CDR3: CAWRGDSPSSGNTIYF; DNA: TGTGCCTGGAGGGGCGACAGCCCGAGCTCTGGAAACACCATATATTTT
D: TRBD1; J: TRBJ2-3; V: TRBV7-3; size: NA; CDR3: CASSLGGDRDNGDTQYF; DNA: TGTGCCAGCAGCTTAGGAGGAGACAGGGACAATGGAGATACGCAGTATTTT
D: TRBD2; J: TRBJ2-1; V: TRBV7-3; size: few; CDR3: CASSSGLVAGEQFF; DNA: TGTGCCAGCAGCTCAGGACTAGTAGCGGGTGAGCAGTTCTTC
D: NA; J: TRBJ2-1; V: TRBV10-3; size: NA; CDR3: CAISEWASEYNEQFF; DNA: TGTGCCATCAGTGAGTGGGCCTCTGAGTACAATGAGCAGTTCTTC
D: NA; J: TRBJ2-7; V: TRBV7-2; size: few; CDR3: CASSSPPLEQYF; DNA: TGTGCCAGCAGCTCCCCCCCCCTCGAGCAGTACTTC
D: TRBD1; J: TRBJ1-1; V: TRBV6-1; size: NA; CDR3: CASSGYRGFMNTEAFF; DNA: TGTGCCAGCAGTGGTTACAGGGGTTTCATGAACACTGAAGCTTTCTTT
D: NA; J: TRBJ1-2; V: TRBV27; size: NA; CDR3: CASSWGRENYGYTF; DNA: TGTGCCAGCAGTTGGGGGAGGGAGAACTATGGCTACACCTTC
D: NA; J: TRBJ1-5; V: TRBV19; size: NA; CDR3: CASSPGARGNQPQHF; DNA: TGTGCCAGTAGCCCAGGGGCGCGGGGCAATCAGCCCCAGCATTTT
D: TRBD1; J: TRBJ2-2; V: TRBV19; size: NA; CDR3: CASSLRTGNTGELFF; DNA: TGTGCCAGTAGTCTCCGGACAGGGAACACCGGGGAGCTGTTTTTT
D: NA; J: TRBJ2-5; V: TRBV4-2; size: once; CDR3: CASSQDFQETQYF; DNA: TGTGCCAGCAGCCAAGACTTCCAAGAGACCCAGTACTTC
D: TRBD2; J: TRBJ2-1; V: TRBV7-2; size: NA; CDR3: CASSPLAGPLGQFF; DNA: TGTGCCAGCAGCCCACTAGCGGGACCCCTAGGGCAGTTCTTC
D: NA; J: TRBJ1-1; V: TRBV6-5; size: NA; CDR3: CASSSDRTMNTEAFF; DNA: TGTGCCAGCAGTTCCGACAGAACCATGAACACTGAAGCTTTCTTT
D: TRBD1; J: TRBJ1-2; V: TRBV27; size: NA; CDR3: CASSLSGQAIYGYTF; DNA: TGTGCCAGCAGTTTATCGGGACAGGCAATCTATGGCTACACCTTC
D: NA; J: TRBJ1-2; V: TRBV7-2; size: once; CDR3: CASSLQGLGIYGYTF; DNA: TGTGCCAGCAGTTTACAGGGATTGGGGATCTATGGCTACACCTTC
D: NA; J: TRBJ2-2; V: TRBV5-1; size: few; CDR3: CASSLAPVVTVNTGELFF; DNA: TGCGCCAGCAGCCTGGCCCCTGTGGTCACTGTGAACACCGGGGAGCTGTTTTTT
D: TRBD1; J: TRBJ1-2; V: TRBV30; size: NA; CDR3: CAWNFGQGGGYTF; DNA: TGTGCCTGGAACTTTGGACAGGGCGGAGGCTACACCTTC
D: NA; J: TRBJ1-3; V: TRBV6-5; size: NA; CDR3: CASSPPRGDTIYF; DNA: TGTGCCAGCAGCCCCCCCCGGGGGGACACCATATATTTT
D: NA; J: TRBJ2-5; V: TRBV12-3/TRBV12-4; size: once; CDR3: CASTHGETQYF; DNA: TGTGCCAGCACCCACGGGGAGACCCAGTACTTC
D: NA; J: TRBJ1-1; V: TRBV4-1; size: NA; CDR3: CASSPRAGNTEAFF; DNA: TGCGCCAGCAGCCCTAGGGCGGGGAACACTGAAGCTTTCTTT
D: TRBD1; J: TRBJ2-2; V: TRBV18; size: NA; CDR3: CASSQQGALGTGELFF; DNA: TGTGCCAGCTCACAACAGGGGGCTCTAGGCACCGGGGAGCTGTTTTTT
D: TRBD2; J: TRBJ2-7; V: TRBV7-2; size: NA; CDR3: CASSRPYSGEQYF; DNA: TGTGCCAGCAGTCGCCCCTATAGCGGGGAGCAGTACTTC